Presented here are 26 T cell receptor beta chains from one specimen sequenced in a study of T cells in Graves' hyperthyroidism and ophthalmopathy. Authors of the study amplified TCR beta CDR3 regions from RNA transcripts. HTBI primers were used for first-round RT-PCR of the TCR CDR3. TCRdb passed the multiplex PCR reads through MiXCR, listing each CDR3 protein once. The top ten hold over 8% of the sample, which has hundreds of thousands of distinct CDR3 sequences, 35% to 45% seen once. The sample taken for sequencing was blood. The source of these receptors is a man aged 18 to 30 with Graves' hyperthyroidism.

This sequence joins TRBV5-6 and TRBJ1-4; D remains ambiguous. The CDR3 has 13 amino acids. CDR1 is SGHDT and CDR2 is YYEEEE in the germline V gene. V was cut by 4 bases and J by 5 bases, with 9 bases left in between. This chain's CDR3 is CASSEPENEKLFF. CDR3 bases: TGTGCCAGCAGCGAGCCTGAGAATGAAAAACTGTTTTTT.

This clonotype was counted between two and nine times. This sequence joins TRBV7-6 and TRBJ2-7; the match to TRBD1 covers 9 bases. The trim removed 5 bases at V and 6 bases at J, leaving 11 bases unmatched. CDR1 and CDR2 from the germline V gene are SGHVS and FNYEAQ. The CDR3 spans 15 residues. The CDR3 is CASSPTWGTGSEQYF. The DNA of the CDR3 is TGTGCCAGCAGCCCTACGTGGGGGACAGGGTCCGAGCAGTACTTC.

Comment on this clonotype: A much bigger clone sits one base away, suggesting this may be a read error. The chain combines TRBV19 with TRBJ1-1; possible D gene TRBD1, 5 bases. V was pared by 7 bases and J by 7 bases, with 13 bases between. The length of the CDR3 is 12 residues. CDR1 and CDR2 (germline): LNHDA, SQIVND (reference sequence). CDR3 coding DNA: TGTGCCAGTACCGCCGGGACGATTGAAGCTTTCTTT. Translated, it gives CASTAGTIEAFF. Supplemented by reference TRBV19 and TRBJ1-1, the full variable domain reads DGGITQSPKYLFRKEGQNVTLSCEQNLNHDAMYWYRQDPGQGLRLIYYSQIVNDFQKGDIAEGYSVSREKKESFPLTVTSAQKNPTAFYLCASTAGTIEAFFGQGTRLTVV.

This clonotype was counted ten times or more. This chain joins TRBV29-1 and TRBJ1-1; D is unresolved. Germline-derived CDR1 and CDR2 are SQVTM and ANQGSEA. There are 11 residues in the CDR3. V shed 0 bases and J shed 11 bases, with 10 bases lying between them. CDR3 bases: TGCAGCGTTGAAGATAGAGCTGGGGCTTTCTTT. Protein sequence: CSVEDRAGAFF.

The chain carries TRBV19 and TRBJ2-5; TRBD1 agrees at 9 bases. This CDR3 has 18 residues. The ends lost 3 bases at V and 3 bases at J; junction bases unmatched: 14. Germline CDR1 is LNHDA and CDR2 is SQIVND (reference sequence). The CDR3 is CASSMVRGGQGREETQYF. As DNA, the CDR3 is TGTGCCAGTAGTATGGTCCGAGGAGGACAGGGGCGTGAAGAGACCCAGTACTTC.

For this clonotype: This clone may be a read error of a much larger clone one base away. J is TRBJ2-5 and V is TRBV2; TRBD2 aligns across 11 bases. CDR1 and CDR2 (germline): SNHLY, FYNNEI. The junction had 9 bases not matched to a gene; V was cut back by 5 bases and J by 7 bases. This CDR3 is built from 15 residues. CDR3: CASSPRRLAGGTQYF. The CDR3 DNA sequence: TGTGCCAGCAGTCCGAGGAGGCTAGCGGGGGGGACCCAGTACTTC.

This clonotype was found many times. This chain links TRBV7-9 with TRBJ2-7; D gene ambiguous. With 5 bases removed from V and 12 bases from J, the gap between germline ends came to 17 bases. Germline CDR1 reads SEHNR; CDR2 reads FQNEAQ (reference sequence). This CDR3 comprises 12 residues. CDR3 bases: TGTGCCAGCAGCCTCGATCTGGGCCTTGCGTACTTC. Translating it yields CASSLDLGLAYF. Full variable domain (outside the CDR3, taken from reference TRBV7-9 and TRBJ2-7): DTGVSQNPRHKITKRGQNVTFRCDPISEHNRLYWYRQTLGQGPEFLTYFQNEAQLEKSRLLSDRFSAERPKGSFSTLEIQRTEQGDSAMYLCASSLDLGLAYFGPGTRLTVT.

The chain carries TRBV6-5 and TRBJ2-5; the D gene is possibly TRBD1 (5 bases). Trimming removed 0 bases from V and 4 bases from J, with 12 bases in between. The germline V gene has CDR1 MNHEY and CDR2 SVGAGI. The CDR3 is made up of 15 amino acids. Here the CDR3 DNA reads TGTGCCAGCAGTTACTCAGGCGGACAACGAGAGACCCAGTACTTC. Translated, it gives CASSYSGGQRETQYF.

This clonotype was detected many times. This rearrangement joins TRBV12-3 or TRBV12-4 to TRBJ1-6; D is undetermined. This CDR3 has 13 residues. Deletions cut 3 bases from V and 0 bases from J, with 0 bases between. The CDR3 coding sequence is TGTGCCAGCAGTTTCTCCTATAATTCACCCCTCCACTTT. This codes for CASSFSYNSPLHF.

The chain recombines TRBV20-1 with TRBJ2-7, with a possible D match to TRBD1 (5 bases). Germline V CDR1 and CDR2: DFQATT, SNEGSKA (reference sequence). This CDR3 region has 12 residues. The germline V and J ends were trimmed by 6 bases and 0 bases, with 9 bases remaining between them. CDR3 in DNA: TGCAGTGCCATTCAGGGCTCCTACGAGCAGTACTTC. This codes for CSAIQGSYEQYF.

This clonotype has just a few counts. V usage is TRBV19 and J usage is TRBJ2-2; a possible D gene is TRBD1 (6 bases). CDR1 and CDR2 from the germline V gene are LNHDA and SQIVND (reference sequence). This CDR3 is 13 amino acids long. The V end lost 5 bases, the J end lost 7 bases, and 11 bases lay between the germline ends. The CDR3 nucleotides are TGTGCCAGTAGTTCCCAGGGGTACGGGGAGCTGTTTTTT. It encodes CASSSQGYGELFF.

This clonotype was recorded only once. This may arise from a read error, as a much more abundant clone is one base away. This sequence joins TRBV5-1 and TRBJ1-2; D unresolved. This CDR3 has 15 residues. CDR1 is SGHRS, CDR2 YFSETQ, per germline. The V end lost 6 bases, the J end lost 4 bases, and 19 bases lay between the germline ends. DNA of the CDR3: TGCGCCAGCACTCCTTCCCCAGACGAGAGCTATGGCTACACCTTC. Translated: CASTPSPDESYGYTF.

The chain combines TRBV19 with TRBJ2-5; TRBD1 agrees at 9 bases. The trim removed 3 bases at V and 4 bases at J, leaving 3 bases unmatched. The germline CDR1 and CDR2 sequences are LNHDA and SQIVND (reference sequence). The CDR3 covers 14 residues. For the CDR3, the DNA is TGTGCCAGTAGTATTGGGACAGGGAGAGAGACCCAGTACTTC. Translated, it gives CASSIGTGRETQYF.

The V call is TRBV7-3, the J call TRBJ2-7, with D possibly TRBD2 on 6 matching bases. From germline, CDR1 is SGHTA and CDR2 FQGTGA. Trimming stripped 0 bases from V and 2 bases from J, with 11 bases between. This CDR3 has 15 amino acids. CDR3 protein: CASSLTGGEAYEQYF. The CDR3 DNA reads TGTGCCAGCAGCTTAACGGGGGGAGAGGCCTACGAGCAGTACTTC. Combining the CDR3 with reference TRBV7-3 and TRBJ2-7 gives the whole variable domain GAGVSQTPSNKVTEKGKYVELRCDPISGHTALYWYRQSLGQGPEFLIYFQGTGAADDSGLPNDRFFAVRPEGSVSTLKIQRTERGDSAVYLCASSLTGGEAYEQYFGPGTRLTVT.

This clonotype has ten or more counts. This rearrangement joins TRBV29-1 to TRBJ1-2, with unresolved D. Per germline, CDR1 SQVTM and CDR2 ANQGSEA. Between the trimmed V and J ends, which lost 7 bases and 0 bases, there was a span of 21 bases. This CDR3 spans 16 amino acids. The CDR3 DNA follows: TGCAGCGCGGACCCTTTAGGCAGGAGAGCTAACTATGGCTACACCTTC. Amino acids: CSADPLGRRANYGYTF.

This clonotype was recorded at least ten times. The CDR3 bases are TGTGCCAGCACCCCACAGGGATCTAACTATGGCTACACCTTC. As protein: CASTPQGSNYGYTF. The V and J genes are TRBV12-3 or TRBV12-4 and TRBJ1-2; D is possibly TRBD1 (6 bases). The CDR3 consists of 14 residues. The ends were cut back, 7 bases at V and 0 bases at J, with 12 bases in the middle.

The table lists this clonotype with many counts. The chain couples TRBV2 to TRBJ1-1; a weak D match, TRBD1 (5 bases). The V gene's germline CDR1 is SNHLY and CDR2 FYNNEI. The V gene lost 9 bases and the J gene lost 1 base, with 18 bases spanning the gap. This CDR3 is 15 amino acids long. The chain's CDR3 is CASQPGQQPNTEAFF. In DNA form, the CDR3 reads TGTGCCAGTCAACCGGGGCAACAACCGAACACTGAAGCTTTCTTT.

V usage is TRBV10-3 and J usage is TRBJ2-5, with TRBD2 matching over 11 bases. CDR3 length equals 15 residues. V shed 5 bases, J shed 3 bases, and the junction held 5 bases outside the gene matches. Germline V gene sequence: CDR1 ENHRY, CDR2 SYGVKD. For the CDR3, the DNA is TGTGCCATCAGTTCACTAGCGGGAGTGGAAGAGACCCAGTACTTC. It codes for CAISSLAGVEETQYF.

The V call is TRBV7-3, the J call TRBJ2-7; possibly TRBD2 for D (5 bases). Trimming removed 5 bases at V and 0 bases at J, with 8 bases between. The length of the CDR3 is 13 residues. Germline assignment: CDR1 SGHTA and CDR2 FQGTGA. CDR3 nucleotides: TGTGCCAGCAGCGAGGGCAACTCCTACGAGCAGTACTTC. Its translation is CASSEGNSYEQYF.

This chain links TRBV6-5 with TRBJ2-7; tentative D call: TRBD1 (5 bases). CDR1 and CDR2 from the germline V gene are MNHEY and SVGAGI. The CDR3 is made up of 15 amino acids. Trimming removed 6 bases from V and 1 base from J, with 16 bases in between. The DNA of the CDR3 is TGTGCCAGCAGAACACTCAGGGCGGAATCCTACGAGCAGTACTTC. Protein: CASRTLRAESYEQYF.

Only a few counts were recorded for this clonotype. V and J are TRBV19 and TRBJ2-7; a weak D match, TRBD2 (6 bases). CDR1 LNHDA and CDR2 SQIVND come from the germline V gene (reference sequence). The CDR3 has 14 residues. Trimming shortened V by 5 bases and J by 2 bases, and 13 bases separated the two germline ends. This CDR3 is CASSFGGITYEQYF. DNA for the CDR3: TGTGCCAGTAGTTTCGGAGGGATTACCTACGAGCAGTACTTC.

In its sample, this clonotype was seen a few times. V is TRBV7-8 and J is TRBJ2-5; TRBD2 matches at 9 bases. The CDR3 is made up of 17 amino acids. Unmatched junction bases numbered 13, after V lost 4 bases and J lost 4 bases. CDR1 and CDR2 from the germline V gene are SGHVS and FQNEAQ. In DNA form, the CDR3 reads TGTGCCAGCAGCTCCCTTCGAAGGCGGGGGGGGGGAGAGACCCAGTACTTC. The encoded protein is CASSSLRRRGGGETQYF.

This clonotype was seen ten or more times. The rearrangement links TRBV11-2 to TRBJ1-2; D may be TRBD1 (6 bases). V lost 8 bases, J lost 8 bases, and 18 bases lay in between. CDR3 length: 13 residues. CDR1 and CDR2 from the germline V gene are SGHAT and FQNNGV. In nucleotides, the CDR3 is TGTGCCAGCCGCCAGGCAGGGGCGCGGGGCTACACCTTC. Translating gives CASRQAGARGYTF.

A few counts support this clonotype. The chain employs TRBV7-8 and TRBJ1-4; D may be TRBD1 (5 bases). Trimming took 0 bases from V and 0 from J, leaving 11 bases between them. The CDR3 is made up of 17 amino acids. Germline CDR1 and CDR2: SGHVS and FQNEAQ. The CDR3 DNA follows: TGTGCCAGCAGCTTAGCCGGGGACTCTGCAACTAATGAAAAACTGTTTTTT. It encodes CASSLAGDSATNEKLFF.

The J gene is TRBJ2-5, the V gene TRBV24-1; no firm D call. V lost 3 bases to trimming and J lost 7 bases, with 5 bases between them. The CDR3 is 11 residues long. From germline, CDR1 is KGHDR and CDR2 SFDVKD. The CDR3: CATSDPGTQYF. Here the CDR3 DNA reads TGTGCCACCAGTGATCCCGGGACCCAGTACTTC.

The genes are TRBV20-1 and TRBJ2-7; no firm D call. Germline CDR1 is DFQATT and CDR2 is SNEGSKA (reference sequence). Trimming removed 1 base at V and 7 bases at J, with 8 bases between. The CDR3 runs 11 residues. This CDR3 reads CSARVILEQYF. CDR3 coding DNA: TGCAGTGCTAGAGTGATTTTGGAGCAGTACTTC.